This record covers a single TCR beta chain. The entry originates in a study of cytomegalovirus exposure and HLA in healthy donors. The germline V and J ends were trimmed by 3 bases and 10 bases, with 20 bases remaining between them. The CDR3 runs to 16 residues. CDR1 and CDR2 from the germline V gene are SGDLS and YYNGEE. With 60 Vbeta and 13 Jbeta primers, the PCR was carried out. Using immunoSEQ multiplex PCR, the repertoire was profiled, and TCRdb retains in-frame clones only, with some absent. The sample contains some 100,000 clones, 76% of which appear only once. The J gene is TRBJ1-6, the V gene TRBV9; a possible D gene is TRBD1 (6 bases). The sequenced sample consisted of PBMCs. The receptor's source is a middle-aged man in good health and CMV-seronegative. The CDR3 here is CASSAGGTGTGSPLHF. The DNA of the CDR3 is TGTGCCAGCAGCGCTGGGGGAACAGGGACGGGGTCACCCCTCCACTTT.